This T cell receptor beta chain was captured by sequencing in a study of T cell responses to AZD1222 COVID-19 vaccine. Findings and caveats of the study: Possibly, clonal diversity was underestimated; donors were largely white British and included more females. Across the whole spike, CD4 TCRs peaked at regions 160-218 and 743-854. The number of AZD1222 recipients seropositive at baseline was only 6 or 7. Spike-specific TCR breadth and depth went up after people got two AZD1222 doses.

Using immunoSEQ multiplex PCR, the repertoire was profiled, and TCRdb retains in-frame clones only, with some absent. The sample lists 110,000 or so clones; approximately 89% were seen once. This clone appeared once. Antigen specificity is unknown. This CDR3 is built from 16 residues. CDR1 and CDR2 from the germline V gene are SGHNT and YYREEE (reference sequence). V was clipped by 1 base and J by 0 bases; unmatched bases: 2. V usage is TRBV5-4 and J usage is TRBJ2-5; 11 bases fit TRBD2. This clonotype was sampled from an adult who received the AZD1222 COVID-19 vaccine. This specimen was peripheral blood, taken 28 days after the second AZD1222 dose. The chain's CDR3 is CASSLPSGGYQETQYF. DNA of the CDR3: TGTGCCAGCAGCTTGCCTAGCGGGGGGTACCAAGAGACCCAGTACTTC.